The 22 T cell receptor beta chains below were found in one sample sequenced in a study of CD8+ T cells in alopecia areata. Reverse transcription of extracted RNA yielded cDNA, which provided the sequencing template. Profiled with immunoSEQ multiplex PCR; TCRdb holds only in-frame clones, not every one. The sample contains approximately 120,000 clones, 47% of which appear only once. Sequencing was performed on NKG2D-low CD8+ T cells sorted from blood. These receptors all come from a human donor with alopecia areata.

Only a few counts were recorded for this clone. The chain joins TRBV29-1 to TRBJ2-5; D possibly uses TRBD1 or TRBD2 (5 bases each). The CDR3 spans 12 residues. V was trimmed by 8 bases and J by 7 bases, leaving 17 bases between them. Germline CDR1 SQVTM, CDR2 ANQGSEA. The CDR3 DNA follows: TGCAGCACTCGTGGTGAGGGGCTGACCCAGTACTTC. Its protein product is CSTRGEGLTQYF.

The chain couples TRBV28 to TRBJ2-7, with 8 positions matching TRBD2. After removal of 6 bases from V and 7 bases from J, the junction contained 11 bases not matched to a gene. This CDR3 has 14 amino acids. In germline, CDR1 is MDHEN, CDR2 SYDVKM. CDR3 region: CASRVVAGGSEQYF. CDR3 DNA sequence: TGTGCCAGCAGGGTTGTCGCGGGGGGTTCTGAGCAGTACTTC.

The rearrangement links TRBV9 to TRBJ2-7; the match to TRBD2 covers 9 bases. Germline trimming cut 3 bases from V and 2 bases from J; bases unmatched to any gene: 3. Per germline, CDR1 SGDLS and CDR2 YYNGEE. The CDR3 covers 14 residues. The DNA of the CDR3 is TGTGCCAGCAGCGAGACTAGCGGAACCTACGAGCAGTACTTC. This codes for CASSETSGTYEQYF.

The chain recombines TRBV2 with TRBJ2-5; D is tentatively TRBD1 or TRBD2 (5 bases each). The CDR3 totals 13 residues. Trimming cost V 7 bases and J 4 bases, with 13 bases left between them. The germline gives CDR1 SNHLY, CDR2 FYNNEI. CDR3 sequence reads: CASMRGAPETQYF. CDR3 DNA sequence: TGTGCCAGCATGAGGGGAGCGCCAGAGACCCAGTACTTC.

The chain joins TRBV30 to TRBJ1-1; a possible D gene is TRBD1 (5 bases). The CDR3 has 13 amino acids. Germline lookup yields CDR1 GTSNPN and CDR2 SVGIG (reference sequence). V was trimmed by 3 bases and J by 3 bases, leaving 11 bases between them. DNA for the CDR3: TGTGCCTGGAGATATGGGGGGGACACTGAAGCTTTCTTT. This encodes CAWRYGGDTEAFF.

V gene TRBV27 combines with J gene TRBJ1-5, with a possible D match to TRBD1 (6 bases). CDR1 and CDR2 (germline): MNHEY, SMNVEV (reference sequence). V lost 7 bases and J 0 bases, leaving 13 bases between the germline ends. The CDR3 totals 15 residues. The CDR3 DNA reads TGTGCCAGCACCGCACAGGGCTATAGCAATCAGCCCCAGCATTTT. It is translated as CASTAQGYSNQPQHF.

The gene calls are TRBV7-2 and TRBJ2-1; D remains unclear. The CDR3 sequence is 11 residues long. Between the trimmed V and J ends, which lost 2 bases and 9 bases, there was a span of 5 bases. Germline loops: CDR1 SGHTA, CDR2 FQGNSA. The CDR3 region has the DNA TGTGCCAGCAGCTTATGGGGTGAGCAGTTCTTC. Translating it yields CASSLWGEQFF.

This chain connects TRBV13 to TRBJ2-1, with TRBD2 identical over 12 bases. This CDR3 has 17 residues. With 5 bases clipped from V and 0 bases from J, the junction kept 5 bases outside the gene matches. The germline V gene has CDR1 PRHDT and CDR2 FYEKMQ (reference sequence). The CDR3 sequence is CASSPRTSGTSYNEQFF. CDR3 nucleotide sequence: TGTGCCAGCAGCCCCCGGACTAGCGGGACCTCCTACAATGAGCAGTTCTTC.

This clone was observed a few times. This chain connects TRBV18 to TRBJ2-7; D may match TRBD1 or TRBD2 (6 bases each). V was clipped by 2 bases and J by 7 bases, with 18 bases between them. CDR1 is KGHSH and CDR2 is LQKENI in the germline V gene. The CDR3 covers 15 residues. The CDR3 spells CASSPVLKGGEEQYF. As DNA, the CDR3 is TGTGCCAGCTCACCAGTCCTTAAGGGGGGAGAAGAGCAGTACTTC.

The CDR3 protein is CASRTGANYGYTF. CDR3 coding DNA: TGTGCCAGCAGAACAGGGGCTAACTATGGCTACACCTTC. The rearrangement uses TRBV27 and TRBJ1-2, with 7 bases lining up with TRBD1. CDR3 length: 13 amino acids. Germline V CDR1 and CDR2: MNHEY, SMNVEV (reference sequence). V shed 6 bases and J 0 bases; nucleotides not matched to a gene: 1.

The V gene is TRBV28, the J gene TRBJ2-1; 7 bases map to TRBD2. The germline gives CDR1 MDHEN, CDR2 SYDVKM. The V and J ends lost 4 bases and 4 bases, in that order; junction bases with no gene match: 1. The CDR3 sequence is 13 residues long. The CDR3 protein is CASSSAGYNEQFF. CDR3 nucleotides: TGTGCCAGCAGTTCAGCGGGATACAATGAGCAGTTCTTC.

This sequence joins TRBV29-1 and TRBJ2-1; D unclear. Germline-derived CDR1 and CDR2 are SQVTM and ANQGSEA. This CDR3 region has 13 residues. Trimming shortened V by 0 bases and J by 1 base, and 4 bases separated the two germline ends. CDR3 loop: CSVEEGSYNEQFF. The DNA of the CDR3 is TGCAGCGTTGAAGAAGGGTCCTACAATGAGCAGTTCTTC.

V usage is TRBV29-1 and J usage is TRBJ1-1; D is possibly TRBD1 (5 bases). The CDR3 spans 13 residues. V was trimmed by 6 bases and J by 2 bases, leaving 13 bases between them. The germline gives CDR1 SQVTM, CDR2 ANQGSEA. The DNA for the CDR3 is TGCAGCGTCTCACTGGGGGGAAACACTGAAGCTTTCTTT. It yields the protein CSVSLGGNTEAFF.

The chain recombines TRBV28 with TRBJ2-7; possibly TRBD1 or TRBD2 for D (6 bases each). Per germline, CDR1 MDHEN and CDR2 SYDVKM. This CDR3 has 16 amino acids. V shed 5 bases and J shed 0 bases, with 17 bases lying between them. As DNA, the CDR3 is TGTGCCAGCAGTCACCAGACAGGAGGGCCCTCCTACGAGCAGTACTTC. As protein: CASSHQTGGPSYEQYF.

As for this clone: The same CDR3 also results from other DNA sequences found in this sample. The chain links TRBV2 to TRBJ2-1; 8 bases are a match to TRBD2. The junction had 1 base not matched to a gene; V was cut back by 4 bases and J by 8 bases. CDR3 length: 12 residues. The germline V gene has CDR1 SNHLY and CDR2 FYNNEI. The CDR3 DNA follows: TGTGCCAGCAGTGGGACTAGCCATGAGCAGTTCTTC. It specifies CASSGTSHEQFF.

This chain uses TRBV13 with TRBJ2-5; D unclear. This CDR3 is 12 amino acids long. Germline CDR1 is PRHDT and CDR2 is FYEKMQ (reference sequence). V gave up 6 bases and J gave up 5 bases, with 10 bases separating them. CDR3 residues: CASSSGMETQYF. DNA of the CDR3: TGTGCCAGCAGTTCCGGCATGGAGACCCAGTACTTC.

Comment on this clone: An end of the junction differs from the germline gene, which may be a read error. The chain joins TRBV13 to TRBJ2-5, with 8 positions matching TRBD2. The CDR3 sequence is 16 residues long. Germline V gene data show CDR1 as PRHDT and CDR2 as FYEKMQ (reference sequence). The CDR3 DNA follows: TGTGCCAGCAGCTTAGGATCTCGACTAGCGAGAGAGGCCCAGTACTTC. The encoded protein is CASSLGSRLAREAQYF.

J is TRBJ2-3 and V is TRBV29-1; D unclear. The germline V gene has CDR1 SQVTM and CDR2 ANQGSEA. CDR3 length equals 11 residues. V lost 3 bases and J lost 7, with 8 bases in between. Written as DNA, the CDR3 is TGCAGCGTTGATTGGATGAATACGCAGTATTTT. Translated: CSVDWMNTQYF.

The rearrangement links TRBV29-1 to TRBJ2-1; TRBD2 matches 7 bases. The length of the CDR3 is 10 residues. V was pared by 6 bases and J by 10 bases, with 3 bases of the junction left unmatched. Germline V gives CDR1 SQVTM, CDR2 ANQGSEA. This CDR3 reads CSVTSVEQFF. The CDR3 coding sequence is TGCAGCGTAACTAGCGTGGAGCAGTTCTTC.

The CDR3 loop reads CASRGEGFTEAFF. In DNA form, the CDR3 reads TGCGCCAGCAGGGGTGAGGGTTTCACTGAAGCTTTCTTT. The chain has TRBV4-1 and TRBJ1-1; D remains unclear. V gave up 6 bases and J gave up 4 bases, with 12 bases separating them. There are 13 residues in the CDR3. Germline V CDR1 and CDR2: MGHRA, YSYEKL.

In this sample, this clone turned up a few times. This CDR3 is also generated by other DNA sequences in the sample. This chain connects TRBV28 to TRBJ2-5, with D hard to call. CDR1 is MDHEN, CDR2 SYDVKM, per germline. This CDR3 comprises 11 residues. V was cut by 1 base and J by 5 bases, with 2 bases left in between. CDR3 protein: CASSLSETQYF. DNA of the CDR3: TGTGCCAGCAGTTTATCGGAGACCCAGTACTTC. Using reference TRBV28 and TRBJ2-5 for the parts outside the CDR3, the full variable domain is DVKVTQSSRYLVKRTGEKVFLECVQDMDHENMFWYRQDPGLGLRLIYFSYDVKMKEKGDIPEGYSVSREKKERFSLILESASTNQTSMYLCASSLSETQYFGPGTRLLVL.

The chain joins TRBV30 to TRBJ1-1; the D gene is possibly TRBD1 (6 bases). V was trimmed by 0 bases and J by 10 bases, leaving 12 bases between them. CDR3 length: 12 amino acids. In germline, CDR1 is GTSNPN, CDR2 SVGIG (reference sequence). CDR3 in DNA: TGTGCCTGGAGTGTACTTGGGGGCGCAGCTTTCTTT. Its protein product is CAWSVLGGAAFF.